This is a list of T cell receptor beta chains from one sample in a study of graft-versus-host responses after intestinal transplantation. The antigens these receptors bind are not known. Sequencing used immunoSEQ multiplex PCR; TCRdb keeps in-frame clones, though not all of them. The repertoire holds fewer than 90,000 clones, with about 94% as singletons. Sequencing used unstimulated CD4+ T cells sorted from spleen or lymph node cells, obtained before transplant. The receptor source for this set is a human donor who was the organ donor for an intestinal transplant. CDR3s include the opening cysteine and the closing phenylalanine or tryptophan. The order of the fields is clone size, V gene, D gene, J gene, CDR3 DNA, CDR3 protein. The D gene is left open where the match is weak. Some rows have no size entry. The others give once, few or many, or a class for an expanded clone.

-	TRBV5-6	TRBD1	TRBJ2-7	TGTGCCAGCAGCTCAAAGGGGGCTCACGAGCAGTACTTC	CASSSKGAHEQYF
-	TRBV5-4	-	TRBJ1-2	TGTGCCAGCAGCTTGCACGGCCGCGGGATTGCGGGCTACACCTTC	CASSLHGRGIAGYTF
-	TRBV6-4	-	TRBJ2-7	TGTGCCAGCAGTGACTTAGGAGGCAACTCCTACGAGCAGTACTTC	CASSDLGGNSYEQYF
-	TRBV30	-	TRBJ2-1	TGTGCCTGGAGTGTAGGGCAGGTCAATGAGCAGTTCTTC	CAWSVGQVNEQFF
-	TRBV7-7	TRBD2	TRBJ2-2	TGTGCTAGCAGCCGAGGGGCTAGCGGGGGGCGCACCGGGGAGCTGTTTTTT	CASSRGASGGRTGELFF
-	TRBV5-4	-	TRBJ2-7	TGTGCCAGCAGCAGTACCCGACAGGCACTGTCCTACGAGCAGTACTTC	CASSSTRQALSYEQYF
-	TRBV28	-	TRBJ2-2	TGTGCCAGCCTGACAGATTACACCGGGGAGCTGTTTTTT	CASLTDYTGELFF
once	TRBV6-1	-	TRBJ1-5	TGTGCCAGCAGTGAATTGGGGACAACAAATCAGCCCCAGCATTTT	CASSELGTTNQPQHF
-	TRBV25-1	TRBD1	TRBJ1-5	TGTGCCAGCGATACAGGGGCAGGCCAGCCCCAGCATTTT	CASDTGAGQPQHF
-	TRBV19	TRBD1	TRBJ1-5	TGTGCCAGTAGTATAGTGGTAGGGGGCTCGAATAGCAATCAGCCCCAGCATTTT	CASSIVVGGSNSNQPQHF